There are a few counts of the clone carrying this T cell receptor beta chain. Its target is unknown. CDR3 length: 13 amino acids. CDR1 is DFQATT, CDR2 SNEGSKA, per germline (reference sequence). With 0 bases removed from V and 3 bases from J, the gap between germline ends came to 6 bases. Constant-segment primers were used for 5'RACE, and the resulting TCR alpha and TCR beta cDNA libraries carried sample barcodes and UMIs. TCRdb recomputed calls from the 5' RACE reads with MiXCR, one row per CDR3 protein. The sample lists 470,000 or so distinct CDR3 sequences; roughly 20% were seen once. The sample comes from a study of T-cell memory formation after mild COVID-19. Study at large: Among the donors, TCR clusters were largely specific to each donor. Study observations and caveats: CD4+ contracting clones lay mainly in CM and EM, CD8+ ones in EMRA.

Material for sequencing was PBMCs or a T cell subset sorted from them (not recorded which). The receptor comes from an adult woman who had mild COVID-19 (a few samples of this study predate the infection). Cell type and time point are not known. The rearrangement joins TRBV20-1 to TRBJ2-1; D perhaps matches TRBD2 (6 bases). This CDR3 is CSARDGGYNEQFF. The CDR3, as DNA: TGCAGTGCTAGAGACGGGGGCTACAATGAGCAGTTCTTC.